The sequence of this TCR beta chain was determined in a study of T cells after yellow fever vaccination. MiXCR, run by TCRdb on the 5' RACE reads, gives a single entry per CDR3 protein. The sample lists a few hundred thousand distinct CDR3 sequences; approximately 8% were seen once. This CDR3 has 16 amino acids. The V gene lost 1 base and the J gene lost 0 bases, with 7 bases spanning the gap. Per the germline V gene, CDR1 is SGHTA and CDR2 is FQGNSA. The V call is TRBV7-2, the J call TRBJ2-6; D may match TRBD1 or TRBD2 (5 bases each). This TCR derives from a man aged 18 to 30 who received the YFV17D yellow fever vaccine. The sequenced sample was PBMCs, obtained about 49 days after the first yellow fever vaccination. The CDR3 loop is CASSLERGSGANVLTF. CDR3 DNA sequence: TGTGCCAGCAGCTTAGAGAGGGGCTCTGGGGCCAACGTCCTGACTTTC.